The clone carrying this T cell receptor beta chain was observed a handful of times. Antigen unknown. Per germline, CDR1 MNHEY and CDR2 SVGEGT. The CDR3 loop spans 18 amino acids. After removal of 5 bases from V and 1 base from J, the junction contained 12 bases not matched to a gene. This sample was included in a study of blood T cells in healthy people across ages. Study observations and caveats: The study found more naive CD4+ cells and higher diversity in long-lived than aged donors. Correlation between TCR beta diversity and naive T cell percentage was strong. Diversity of TCR beta per million T cells declined in a roughly linear way with age.

Together with a sample-barcoded 5' primer, a J-beta primer mix was included in a second PCR lasting about 6 to 11 cycles. TCRdb reanalysed the 5' RACE reads using MiXCR and keeps one entry per CDR3 protein. Among about 560,000 distinct CDR3 sequences listed, approximately 26% were seen once. In addition, the sample was reused for a study of T cells of mothers and their children.

The chain links TRBV6-2 or TRBV6-3 to TRBJ1-5; TRBD1 agrees at 9 bases. Sequencing input: blood. The origin of this receptor is a boy between 2 and 10 years old in good health. CDR3 region: CASSVPRDRVWSNQPQHF. The CDR3 nucleotides read TGTGCCAGCAGTGTCCCCCGGGACAGGGTTTGGAGCAATCAGCCCCAGCATTTT.